This T cell receptor beta chain was identified in a study of blood T cell repertoires in COVID-19. The CDR3 runs to 13 residues. Trimming cost V 5 bases and J 2 bases, with 9 bases left between them. CDR1 and CDR2 (germline): KGHSH, LQKENI. Original methodology: Reference gene primers were amplified, and this amplification served to estimate nucleated cell counts. The data were produced by immunoSEQ multiplex PCR, yet TCRdb's version contains in-frame clones alone and is incomplete. V, J and clone size derive from that table, while D and trimming were established from the DNA sequence. The table has around 300,000 clones, around 90% seen once. Cohorts were based on clinical histories the participants reported. Among Cohort 3 donors, those recovered had two negative PCRs, clearance, or symptom resolution.

The chain has TRBV18 and TRBJ2-5; D may be TRBD1 (5 bases). The sequencing sample was made of PBMCs or T cells enriched from blood (not recorded which). This receptor was obtained from a young woman who had recovered from COVID-19. DNA of the CDR3: TGTGCCAGCTCAGGGCAGGGACAAGAGACCCAGTACTTC. Protein sequence: CASSGQGQETQYF.